This is a list of T cell receptor beta chains from one sample in a study of cytomegalovirus exposure and HLA in healthy donors. Produced via immunoSEQ multiplex PCR; TCRdb's table is partial and in-frame only. The sample records roughly 150,000 clones, about 74% being singletons. Sequencing was done on a sample of PBMCs. Every receptor here comes from a man aged 35 to 55 in good health and CMV-seronegative. Both conserved end residues are part of each CDR3. D genes are given only for firm matches. Size values are once, few and many counts, or a class for expanded clones, and some rows have none.

V	D	J	size	CDR3	DNA
TRBV7-9	TRBD1	TRBJ2-5	once	CASSPGTGSQETQYF	TGTGCCAGCAGCCCCGGGACAGGGTCCCAAGAGACCCAGTACTTC
TRBV7-9	.	TRBJ1-3	.	CASSLFQGMYGNTIYF	TGTGCCAGCAGCTTATTCCAGGGCATGTATGGAAACACCATATATTTT
TRBV15	.	TRBJ2-7	.	CATSRGGLGGEQYF	TGTGCCACCAGCAGAGGAGGCCTCGGGGGTGAGCAGTACTTC
TRBV6-6	.	TRBJ1-1	.	CASRSMGGSTEAFF	TGTGCCAGCAGGTCTATGGGGGGAAGCACTGAAGCTTTCTTT
TRBV6-5	.	TRBJ1-3	once	CASSLGGAYGNTIYF	TGTGCCAGCAGTTTAGGAGGGGCTTATGGAAACACCATATATTTT
TRBV10-3	TRBD2	TRBJ2-5	.	CAIRGTSGQETQYF	TGTGCCATCAGGGGGACTAGCGGGCAAGAGACCCAGTACTTC
TRBV29-1	.	TRBJ1-2	few	CSVDTPGGVGYTF	TGCAGCGTTGACACCCCCGGGGGGGTGGGCTACACCTTC
TRBV7-2	TRBD2	TRBJ2-3	.	CASSLGTTTDTQYF	TGTGCCAGCAGCCTCGGGACTACAACAGATACGCAGTATTTT
TRBV19	.	TRBJ1-5	.	CASSIGRLGNQPQHF	TGTGCCAGTAGTATCGGGAGGCTAGGCAATCAGCCCCAGCATTTT
TRBV19	TRBD1	TRBJ2-7	once	CASSPGQGAFYEQYF	TGTGCCAGTAGTCCGGGACAGGGGGCTTTCTACGAGCAGTACTTC
TRBV2	.	TRBJ2-3	.	CASRPEVAGTQYF	TGTGCCAGCAGGCCTGAGGTGGCGGGTACGCAGTATTTT
TRBV27	.	TRBJ1-1	.	CASSSAGRTEAFF	TGTGCCAGCAGTTCGGCAGGGAGGACTGAAGCTTTCTTT
TRBV11-3	TRBD1	TRBJ2-7	.	CASSLATGGSYEQYF	TGTGCCAGCAGCTTAGCGACAGGGGGGTCCTACGAGCAGTACTTC
TRBV7-9	.	TRBJ2-5	.	CSSSLVAKTQYF	TGTTCCAGCAGCTTAGTTGCGAAGACCCAGTACTTC
TRBV5-1	TRBD2	TRBJ2-7	.	CASSFLEGEGEQYF	TGCGCCAGCAGCTTTTTGGAAGGGGAGGGCGAGCAGTACTTC
TRBV5-1	.	TRBJ2-5	.	CASSLPTGTFQETQYF	TGCGCCAGCAGCTTGCCCACAGGGACCTTCCAAGAGACCCAGTACTTC
TRBV5-1	TRBD2	TRBJ2-1	.	CASSLVASGDNEQFF	TGCGCCAGCAGCTTGGTGGCTAGCGGGGACAATGAGCAGTTCTTC
TRBV7-4	TRBD2	TRBJ2-5	.	CASSLAREGGETQYF	TGTGCCAGCAGCTTAGCGCGGGAGGGCGGGGAGACCCAGTACTTC
TRBV27	.	TRBJ1-2	.	CASSSDAGLTDYGYTF	TGTGCCAGCAGTTCCGACGCAGGCCTAACGGACTATGGCTACACCTTC
TRBV5-4	.	TRBJ2-7	.	CASSLRGGANSYEQYF	TGTGCCAGCAGCTTGCGTGGCGGGGCGAACTCCTACGAGCAGTACTTC
TRBV11-2	TRBD1	TRBJ2-2	.	CASSTRTTGVNTGELFF	TGTGCCAGCAGCACCCGCACGACAGGGGTCAACACCGGGGAGCTGTTTTTT
TRBV4-3	.	TRBJ1-1	.	CASSQLTQDKAFF	TGCGCCAGCAGCCAGCTTACCCAGGACAAAGCTTTCTTT
TRBV5-6	.	TRBJ1-1	.	CASSLGGEAFF	TGTGCCAGCAGCTTGGGCGGTGAAGCTTTCTTT
TRBV7-9	.	TRBJ1-4	.	CASSAHMGAGEKLFF	TGTGCCAGCAGCGCACACATGGGGGCGGGTGAAAAACTGTTTTTT
TRBV10-3	TRBD2	TRBJ2-3	.	CAIRGSRGSFPDTQYF	TGTGCCATCAGGGGGTCGCGGGGGTCCTTCCCAGATACGCAGTATTTT
TRBV6-5	TRBD1	TRBJ2-7	.	CASSLTRTGSYEQYF	TGTGCCAGCAGTTTGACCCGGACAGGGAGCTACGAGCAGTACTTC
TRBV9	.	TRBJ2-6	.	CASSPTGSSGANVLTF	TGTGCCAGCAGCCCAACAGGGAGCTCTGGGGCCAACGTCCTGACTTTC
TRBV6-5	TRBD2	TRBJ2-1	.	CASSSGRGGHNEQFF	TGTGCCAGCAGTTCCGGGAGGGGGGGCCACAATGAGCAGTTCTTC
TRBV5-1	TRBD1	TRBJ1-2	.	CASSRGQGAGGYTF	TGCGCCAGCAGCCGGGGACAGGGGGCCGGGGGCTACACCTTC
TRBV4-1	TRBD2	TRBJ2-3	.	CASSQVRAGVTDTQYF	TGCGCCAGCAGCCAAGTAAGGGCGGGAGTAACAGATACGCAGTATTTT
TRBV29-1	.	TRBJ2-7	.	CSVDGPSYEQYF	TGCAGCGTTGATGGGCCCTCCTACGAGCAGTACTTC
TRBV15	.	TRBJ2-3	.	CATSRAFSTDTQYF	TGTGCCACCAGCAGAGCTTTTAGCACAGATACGCAGTATTTT
TRBV19	TRBD1	TRBJ2-2	few	CASILTGGGTGELFF	TGTGCCAGTATCCTTACAGGGGGCGGCACCGGGGAGCTGTTTTTT
TRBV6-6	TRBD1	TRBJ2-1	.	CASSYRQGANEQFF	TGTGCCAGCAGTTACAGACAGGGGGCTAATGAGCAGTTCTTC
TRBV18	.	TRBJ1-2	once	CASSPGAGLTSYGYTF	TGTGCCAGCTCACCGGGGGCAGGGTTAACGAGCTATGGCTACACCTTC
TRBV19	.	TRBJ1-5	.	CASSIIHSSNQPQHF	TGTGCCAGTAGTATTATTCACAGTAGCAATCAGCCCCAGCATTTT
TRBV27	.	TRBJ2-1	.	CASSDYTGYNEQFF	TGTGCCAGCAGTGATTACACAGGATACAATGAGCAGTTCTTC
TRBV5-1	TRBD1	TRBJ1-1	.	CASSLGGTGAYTEAFF	TGCGCCAGCAGCTTGGGGGGGACAGGGGCCTACACTGAAGCTTTCTTT
TRBV28	.	TRBJ2-7	.	CASSYPAGSSYEQYF	TGTGCCAGCAGTTACCCAGCGGGCAGCTCCTACGAGCAGTACTTC
TRBV7-3	.	TRBJ2-1	.	CASSQGGGNEQFF	TGTGCCAGCAGCCAAGGGGGTGGGAATGAGCAGTTCTTC
TRBV2	.	TRBJ1-1	.	CASSGSGDTEAFF	TGTGCCAGCAGTGGGTCGGGGGACACTGAAGCTTTCTTT
TRBV6-6	.	TRBJ2-1	.	CASSSLTYNEQFF	TGTGCCAGCAGTTCATTAACTTACAATGAGCAGTTCTTC
TRBV5-8	TRBD2	TRBJ2-5	.	CASSNPPGGQETQYF	TGTGCCAGCAGCAACCCTCCGGGAGGTCAAGAGACCCAGTACTTC
TRBV6-5	TRBD1	TRBJ2-1	.	CASSSPQGASGSRFF	TGTGCCAGCAGCTCGCCGCAGGGGGCTAGTGGGAGTCGGTTCTTC
TRBV6-5	.	TRBJ2-3	.	CASRRGGRTDTQYF	TGTGCCAGCAGAAGAGGGGGTCGTACAGATACGCAGTATTTT
TRBV27	.	TRBJ2-2	.	CASSFGGPGELFF	TGTGCCAGCAGTTTTGGAGGTCCCGGGGAGCTGTTTTTT
TRBV5-4	.	TRBJ2-5	few	CASSSRLGGAGETQYF	TGTGCCAGCAGCTCCAGGCTAGGGGGGGCCGGAGAGACCCAGTACTTC
TRBV4-3	.	TRBJ2-7	once	CASKLQGTYEQYF	TGCGCCAGCAAACTACAGGGTACCTACGAGCAGTACTTC
TRBV2	TRBD2	TRBJ2-7	few	CASILREREGLEQYF	TGTGCCAGCATCCTTCGAGAGCGGGAGGGCCTCGAGCAGTACTTC